This T cell receptor (beta chain) stems from a study of T cell responses to AZD1222 COVID-19 vaccine. V shed 2 bases and J 4 bases; nucleotides not matched to a gene: 6. The germline CDR1 and CDR2 sequences are MNHEY and SVGEGT. The CDR3 has 16 residues. Only in-frame clones appear in the TCRdb table, and some are missing; sequencing was by immunoSEQ multiplex PCR. This repertoire shows about 140,000 clones, over 85% found once; its top ten account for approximately 6%. The material was peripheral blood, obtained on day 0 of AZD1222 vaccination. V and J are TRBV6-2 or TRBV6-3 and TRBJ2-3; TRBD2 matches 10 bases. This clonotype was obtained from an adult in good health. In DNA, the CDR3 is TGTGCCAGCAGTTACGAGGGGCTAGCGGGAGCAGATACGCAGTATTTT. This sequence encodes CASSYEGLAGADTQYF.